These 19 T cell receptor beta chains were sequenced from one sample in a study of cytomegalovirus exposure and HLA in healthy donors. With 60 Vbeta and 13 Jbeta primers, the PCR was carried out. The data were produced by immunoSEQ multiplex PCR, yet TCRdb's version contains in-frame clones alone and is incomplete. The sample holds 100,000 to 150,000 clones, roughly 80% seen once. Sequencing used PBMCs. The receptor set was obtained from a man in his late teens or twenties in good health and CMV-seropositive.

This chain uses TRBV21-1 with TRBJ2-1; no DNA check was done on the table's D call, TRBD1. TRBV21-1 counts as a pseudogene. The CDR3 covers 16 residues. The CDR3 loop is CASSKARTGTYNEQFF. The CDR3, as DNA: TGTGCCAGCAGCAAAGCCCGGACAGGGACGTACAATGAGCAGTTCTTC.

The CDR3 DNA reads TGTGCCTGGAGTGTAGGGACTAGCAATGAGCAGTTCTTC. It encodes CAWSVGTSNEQFF. The chain carries TRBV30 and TRBJ2-1, with 8 positions matching TRBD2. This CDR3 region has 13 residues. Germline V gene lookup returns CDR1 GTSNPN and CDR2 SVGIG (reference sequence). J gave up 6 bases and V 0 bases, and 1 base lay outside the gene matches.

This clone was recorded once. The gene calls are TRBV2 and TRBJ1-1; D is possibly TRBD1 (6 bases). This CDR3 region has 15 residues. The germline gives CDR1 SNHLY, CDR2 FYNNEI. V was shortened by 7 bases and J by 1 base, with 16 bases between the two germline ends. CDR3 nucleotide sequence: TGTGCCAGCACCGGATCCCGGACAGAGAACACTGAAGCTTTCTTT. This translates into CASTGSRTENTEAFF.

V gene TRBV5-6 combines with J gene TRBJ1-5, with TRBD1 matching 7 bases. The V segment lost 3 bases and the J segment 9 bases; nucleotides outside the gene matches: 9. The length of the CDR3 is 14 residues. Germline lookup yields CDR1 SGHDT and CDR2 YYEEEE. The DNA for the CDR3 is TGTGCCAGCAGCTCGGACTCCCAGGGGGGGCCCCAGCATTTT. Amino acid sequence: CASSSDSQGGPQHF.

V usage is TRBV4-3 and J usage is TRBJ1-6; 9 nucleotides line up with TRBD1. V was clipped by 3 bases and J by 6 bases; unmatched bases: 3. Germline V lookup: CDR1 LGHNA, CDR2 YSLEER. The CDR3 runs 15 residues. CDR3 nucleotides: TGCGCCAGCAGCCATCTGGGACAGGGTAATTCACCCCTCCACTTT. Translation: CASSHLGQGNSPLHF.

Here the CDR3 reads CASETQHPVLAKNIQYF. CDR3 nucleotides: TGTGCCAGCGAGACACAGCACCCTGTTTTAGCCAAAAACATTCAGTACTTC. The chain employs TRBV5-6 and TRBJ2-4; D remains ambiguous. The V and J ends lost 7 bases and 0 bases respectively, with 20 bases between them. Per the germline V gene, CDR1 is SGHDT and CDR2 is YYEEEE. The CDR3 is 17 amino acids. Based on the CDR3 plus reference TRBV5-6 and TRBJ2-4, the full variable domain is DAGVTQSPTHLIKTRGQQVTLRCSPKSGHDTVSWYQQALGQGPQFIFQYYEEEERQRGNFPDRFSGHQFPNYSSELNVNALLLGDSALYLCASETQHPVLAKNIQYFGAGTRLSVL.

The gene calls are TRBV30 and TRBJ1-1; D call uncertain. CDR3 length: 11 amino acids. Trimming pared 4 bases from V and 6 bases from J, leaving 9 bases between. CDR1 GTSNPN and CDR2 SVGIG come from the germline V gene (reference sequence). This CDR3 reads CAWMVEAEAFF. CDR3 sequence (DNA): TGTGCCTGGATGGTCGAGGCTGAAGCTTTCTTT.

This clone was picked up one time. The chain has TRBV5-1 and TRBJ2-7, with TRBD2 matching over 9 bases. The germline V gene has CDR1 SGHRS and CDR2 YFSETQ. With V trimmed by 3 bases and J by 1 base, 2 bases remained unmatched. The CDR3 runs 14 residues. CDR3 sequence (DNA): TGCGCCAGCAGCTCCCTAGCGGGATCCTACGAGCAGTACTTC. Translated, it gives CASSSLAGSYEQYF.

The count of this clone is one. The V call is TRBV7-9, the J call TRBJ2-6, with 12 bases fitting TRBD1. This CDR3 contains 18 residues. J was trimmed by 3 bases and V by 5 bases; bases with no gene match: 8. Germline V CDR1 and CDR2: SEHNR, FQNEAQ (reference sequence). The CDR3 region is CASSTGTGGLIGANVLTF. For the CDR3, the DNA is TGTGCCAGCAGCACCGGGACAGGGGGCCTGATTGGGGCCAACGTCCTGACTTTC.

This clone showed up just once. The chain uses TRBV9 and TRBJ2-7; 10 bases align to TRBD2. The CDR3 contains 16 residues. Unmatched junction bases numbered 9, after V lost 0 bases and J lost 6 bases. Germline assignment: CDR1 SGDLS and CDR2 YYNGEE. This CDR3 reads CASSVGASGRNAEQYF. The CDR3 bases are TGTGCCAGCAGCGTAGGGGCTAGCGGGAGAAATGCCGAGCAGTACTTC.

This clone is a singleton in its sample. The same CDR3 arises from other DNA sequences in this sample as well. This rearrangement joins TRBV27 to TRBJ1-3; 7 nucleotides align to TRBD1. Trimming took 6 bases from V and 0 from J; bases not matched to a gene: 5. Germline CDR1 and CDR2: MNHEY and SMNVEV (reference sequence). The CDR3 is made up of 15 amino acids. The CDR3 DNA follows: TGTGCCAGCAGAAGAACAGGGGACTCTGGAAACACCATATATTTT. Its translation: CASRRTGDSGNTIYF.

This chain links TRBV5-1 with TRBJ2-7; possible D gene TRBD1, 6 bases. Trimming cost V 2 bases and J 6 bases, with 15 bases left between them. The germline CDR1 and CDR2 sequences are SGHRS and YFSETQ. CDR3 size: 14 residues. This CDR3 reads CASSFPTGTSEQYF. CDR3 coding DNA: TGCGCCAGCAGCTTCCCGACAGGAACAAGCGAGCAGTACTTC.

This chain uses TRBV30 with TRBJ1-2; 8 bases align to TRBD1. The trim removed 2 bases at V and 4 bases at J, leaving 3 bases unmatched. In germline, CDR1 is GTSNPN, CDR2 SVGIG (reference sequence). The CDR3 runs to 13 residues. The CDR3 spells CAWSRDRTYGYTF. The DNA for the CDR3 is TGTGCCTGGAGTCGGGACAGGACCTATGGCTACACCTTC.

The rearrangement links TRBV5-1 to TRBJ2-1; D unclear. CDR3 length equals 13 residues. V was pared by 0 bases and J by 4 bases, with 5 bases between. Germline V gene sequence: CDR1 SGHRS, CDR2 YFSETQ. The CDR3 sequence: CASSLDIYNEQFF. The CDR3 bases are TGCGCCAGCAGCTTGGACATTTACAATGAGCAGTTCTTC.

This clone came up a few times. This chain connects TRBV5-8 to TRBJ2-7; possibly TRBD1 for D (6 bases). CDR3 size: 12 residues. The V and J ends lost 7 bases and 3 bases respectively, with 11 bases between them. Germline values: CDR1 SGHTS, CDR2 YDEGEE. The CDR3 region is CASGDTVYEQYF. The CDR3 DNA reads as TGTGCCAGCGGGGACACGGTCTACGAGCAGTACTTC.

The chain couples TRBV9 to TRBJ2-2; 15 bases align to TRBD2. The CDR3 runs 18 residues. V lost 3 bases, J lost 6 bases, and 9 bases stayed unmatched. Germline V gene data show CDR1 as SGDLS and CDR2 as YYNGEE. CDR3 sequence: CASSAGTSGGSNAGELFF. The CDR3 DNA reads as TGTGCCAGCAGCGCGGGGACTAGCGGGGGGTCCAATGCCGGGGAGCTGTTTTTT.

The chain links TRBV5-4 to TRBJ1-5; D might be TRBD1 (6 bases). CDR1 is SGHNT, CDR2 YYREEE, per germline (reference sequence). The V end lost 4 bases, the J end lost 0 bases, and 23 bases lay between the germline ends. CDR3 length equals 19 residues. Here the CDR3 reads CASSLKGGRGPYSNQPQHF. CDR3 coding DNA: TGTGCCAGCAGCCTCAAAGGAGGCAGGGGACCATATAGCAATCAGCCCCAGCATTTT.

This chain connects TRBV9 to TRBJ2-1; perhaps TRBD2 as D (6 bases). Per the germline V gene, CDR1 is SGDLS and CDR2 is YYNGEE. V dropped 0 bases and J dropped 8 bases, with 9 bases sitting between them. The CDR3 consists of 13 residues. The chain's CDR3 is CASSVAIADEQFF. CDR3 nucleotides: TGTGCCAGCAGCGTAGCCATAGCGGATGAGCAGTTCTTC.

The chain is built from TRBV30 and TRBJ2-2; D perhaps matches TRBD1 (6 bases). This CDR3 has 16 amino acids. Germline CDR1 is GTSNPN and CDR2 is SVGIG (reference sequence). The ends were cut back, 3 bases at V and 2 bases at J, with 16 bases in the middle. CDR3 sequence (DNA): TGTGCCTGGAGCTCACTAGGACAGCACAACACCGGGGAGCTGTTTTTT. Translated: CAWSSLGQHNTGELFF.